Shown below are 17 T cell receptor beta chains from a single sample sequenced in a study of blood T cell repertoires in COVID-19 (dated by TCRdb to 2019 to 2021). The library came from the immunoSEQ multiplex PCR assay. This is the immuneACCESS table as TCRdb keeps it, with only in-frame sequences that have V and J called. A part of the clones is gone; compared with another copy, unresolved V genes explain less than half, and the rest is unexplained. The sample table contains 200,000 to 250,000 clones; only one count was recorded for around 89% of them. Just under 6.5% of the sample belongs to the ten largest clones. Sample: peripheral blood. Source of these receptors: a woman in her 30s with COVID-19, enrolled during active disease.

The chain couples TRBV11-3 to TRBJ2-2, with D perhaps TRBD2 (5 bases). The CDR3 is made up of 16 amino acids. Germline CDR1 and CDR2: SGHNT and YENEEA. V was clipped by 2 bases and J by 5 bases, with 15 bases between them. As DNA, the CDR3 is TGTGCCAGCAGCTTAACGCCGTCAGCGGCTACCGGGGAGCTGTTTTTT. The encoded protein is CASSLTPSAATGELFF.

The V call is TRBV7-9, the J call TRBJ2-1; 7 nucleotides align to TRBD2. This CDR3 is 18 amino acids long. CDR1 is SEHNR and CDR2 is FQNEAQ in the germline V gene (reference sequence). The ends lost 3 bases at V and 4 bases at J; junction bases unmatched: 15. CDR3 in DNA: TGTGCCAGCAGCTTGTTTGGGCGTCGGCGGGGGTATTACAATGAGCAGTTCTTC. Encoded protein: CASSLFGRRRGYYNEQFF.

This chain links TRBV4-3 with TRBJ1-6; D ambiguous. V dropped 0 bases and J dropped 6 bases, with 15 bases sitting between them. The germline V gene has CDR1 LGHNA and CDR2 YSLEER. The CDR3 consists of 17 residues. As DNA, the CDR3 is TGCGCCAGCAGCCAAGATCGTGTCCCAGGTTTTAATTCACCCCTCCACTTT. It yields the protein CASSQDRVPGFNSPLHF.

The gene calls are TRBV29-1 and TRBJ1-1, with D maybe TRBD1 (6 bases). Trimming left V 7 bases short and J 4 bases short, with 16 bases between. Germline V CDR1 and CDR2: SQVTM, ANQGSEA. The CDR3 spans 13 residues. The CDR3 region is CSGTHGGPTEAFF. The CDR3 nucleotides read TGCAGCGGGACGCACGGGGGGCCCACTGAAGCTTTCTTT.

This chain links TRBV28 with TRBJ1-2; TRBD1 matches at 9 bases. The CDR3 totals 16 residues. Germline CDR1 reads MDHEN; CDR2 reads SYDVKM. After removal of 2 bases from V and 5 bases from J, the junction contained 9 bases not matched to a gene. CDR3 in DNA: TGTGCCAGCAGTTTACCAACTAACAGGGGGCGGTATGGCTACACCTTC. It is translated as CASSLPTNRGRYGYTF.

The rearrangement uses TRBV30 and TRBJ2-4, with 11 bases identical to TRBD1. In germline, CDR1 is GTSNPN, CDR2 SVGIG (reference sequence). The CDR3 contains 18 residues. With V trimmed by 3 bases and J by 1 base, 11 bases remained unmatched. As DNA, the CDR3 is TGTGCCTGGAGCCCGGACAGGGGGCTTGCTATGGCCAAAAACATTCAGTACTTC. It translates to CAWSPDRGLAMAKNIQYF.

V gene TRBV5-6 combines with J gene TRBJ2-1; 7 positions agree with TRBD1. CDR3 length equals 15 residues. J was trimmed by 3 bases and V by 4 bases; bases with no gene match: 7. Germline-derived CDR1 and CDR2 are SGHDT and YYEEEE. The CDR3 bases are TGTGCCAGCAGCCCAAAATCAGGGGGCTACAATGAGCAGTTCTTC. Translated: CASSPKSGGYNEQFF.

This chain's CDR3 is CASSWAGGGNQPQHF. CDR3 nucleotide sequence: TGTGCCAGCAGCTGGGCAGGGGGCGGCAATCAGCCCCAGCATTTT. V usage is TRBV28 and J usage is TRBJ1-5, with 8 bases aligning to TRBD1. The CDR3 is made up of 15 amino acids. CDR1 is MDHEN and CDR2 is SYDVKM in the germline V gene. V lost 6 bases, J lost 2 bases, and 6 bases stayed unmatched.

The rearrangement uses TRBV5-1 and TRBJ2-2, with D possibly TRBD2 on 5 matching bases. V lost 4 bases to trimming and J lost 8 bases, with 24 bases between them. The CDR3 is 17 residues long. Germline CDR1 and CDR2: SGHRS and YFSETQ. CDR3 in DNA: TGCGCCAGCAGCCGCTCGGGTAGCGTTATCACTAGGGGGGAGCTGTTTTTT. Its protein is CASSRSGSVITRGELFF.

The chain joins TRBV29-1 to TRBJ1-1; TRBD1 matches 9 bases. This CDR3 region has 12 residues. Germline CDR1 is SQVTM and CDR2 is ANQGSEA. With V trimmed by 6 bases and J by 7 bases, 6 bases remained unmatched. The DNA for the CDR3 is TGCAGCGTAAGGACAGGGGAACTTGAAGCTTTCTTT. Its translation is CSVRTGELEAFF.

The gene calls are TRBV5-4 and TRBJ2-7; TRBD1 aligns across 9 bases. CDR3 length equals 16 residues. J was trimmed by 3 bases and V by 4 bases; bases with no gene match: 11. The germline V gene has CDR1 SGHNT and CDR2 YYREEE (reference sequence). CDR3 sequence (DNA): TGTGCCAGCAGCGTGATCGGGACAGGGATTCTCTACGAGCAGTACGTC. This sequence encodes CASSVIGTGILYEQYV.

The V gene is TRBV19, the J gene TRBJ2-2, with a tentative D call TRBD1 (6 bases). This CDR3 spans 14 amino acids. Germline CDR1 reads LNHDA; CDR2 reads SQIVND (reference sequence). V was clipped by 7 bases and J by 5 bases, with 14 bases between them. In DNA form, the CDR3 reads TGTGCCAGTAAGGACAGTTTCAGGACCGGGGAGCTGTTTTTT. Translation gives CASKDSFRTGELFF.

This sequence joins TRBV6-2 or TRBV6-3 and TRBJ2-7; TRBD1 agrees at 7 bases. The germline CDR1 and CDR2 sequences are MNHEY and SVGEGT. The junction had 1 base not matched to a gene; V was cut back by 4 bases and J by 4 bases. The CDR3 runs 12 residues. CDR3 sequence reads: CASSWDRYEQYF. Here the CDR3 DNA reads TGTGCCAGCAGTTGGGACAGATACGAGCAGTACTTC.

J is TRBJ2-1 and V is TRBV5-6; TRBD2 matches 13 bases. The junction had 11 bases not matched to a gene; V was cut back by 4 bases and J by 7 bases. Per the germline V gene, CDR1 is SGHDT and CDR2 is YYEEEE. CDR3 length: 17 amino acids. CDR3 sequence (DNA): TGTGCCAGCAGCCTTGTAGGGGGACTAGCGGGAATAAATGAGCAGTTCTTC. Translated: CASSLVGGLAGINEQFF.

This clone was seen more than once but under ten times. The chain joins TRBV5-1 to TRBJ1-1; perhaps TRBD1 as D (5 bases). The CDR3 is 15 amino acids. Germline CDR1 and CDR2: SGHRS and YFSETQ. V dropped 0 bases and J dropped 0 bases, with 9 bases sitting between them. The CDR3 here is CASSLEGLLNTEAFF. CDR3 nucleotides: TGCGCCAGCAGCTTGGAGGGGCTGTTGAACACTGAAGCTTTCTTT. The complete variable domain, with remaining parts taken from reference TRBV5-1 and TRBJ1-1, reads KAGVTQTPRYLIKTRGQQVTLSCSPISGHRSVSWYQQTPGQGLQFLFEYFSETQRNKGNFPGRFSGRQFSNSRSEMNVSTLELGDSALYLCASSLEGLLNTEAFFGQGTRLTVV.

The CDR3 sequence is CASGLTRQGADTEAFF. DNA for the CDR3: TGTGCTAGTGGTTTGACACGACAGGGGGCGGACACTGAAGCTTTCTTT. The V and J genes are TRBV12-5 and TRBJ1-1; 10 nucleotides match TRBD1. The germline gives CDR1 LGHNT, CDR2 FRNRAP. Trimming took 2 bases from V and 3 from J; bases not matched to a gene: 6. CDR3 size: 16 residues. Full variable domain (outside the CDR3, taken from reference TRBV12-5 and TRBJ1-1): DARVTQTPRHKVTEMGQEVTMRCQPILGHNTVFWYRQTMMQGLELLAYFRNRAPLDDSGMPKDRFSAEMPDATLATLKIQPSEPRDSAVYFCASGLTRQGADTEAFFGQGTRLTVV.

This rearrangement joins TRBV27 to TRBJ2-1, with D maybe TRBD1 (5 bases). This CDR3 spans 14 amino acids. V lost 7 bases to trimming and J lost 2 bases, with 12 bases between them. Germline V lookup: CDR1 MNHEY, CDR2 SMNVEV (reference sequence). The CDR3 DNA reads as TGTGCCAGCAAGGCGACAGAGGCCTACAATGAGCAGTTCTTC. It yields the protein CASKATEAYNEQFF.